These 5 T cell receptor beta chains were all obtained from the same sample, sequenced in a study of blood T cell repertoires in COVID-19. Only in-frame clones appear in the TCRdb table, and some are missing; sequencing was by immunoSEQ multiplex PCR. The table shows 85,000 to 95,000 clones, with 88% occurring only once. Sequencing used peripheral blood. Receptors originate from a man in his 60s with acute or convalescent COVID-19.

V gene TRBV19 combines with J gene TRBJ2-1; 9 nucleotides agree with TRBD2. The CDR3 is made up of 14 amino acids. V dropped 7 bases and J dropped 8; count of bases not matched to a gene: 9. CDR1 and CDR2 from the germline V gene are LNHDA and SQIVND (reference sequence). The CDR3 region has the DNA TGTGCCAGTATAGGCGGGAGGGCCATAGATGAGCAGTTCTTC. It yields the protein CASIGGRAIDEQFF.

The chain recombines TRBV29-1 with TRBJ1-1; D gene ambiguous. With 1 base removed from V and 0 bases from J, the gap between germline ends came to 9 bases. CDR3 length: 14 amino acids. CDR1 is SQVTM and CDR2 is ANQGSEA in the germline V gene. CDR3 region: CSVEVGQMNTEAFF. The CDR3 region has the DNA TGCAGCGTTGAAGTTGGCCAGATGAACACTGAAGCTTTCTTT.

The rearrangement links TRBV5-1 to TRBJ1-1; a weak D match, TRBD1 (5 bases). The CDR3 length is 14 residues. Looked up from germline, CDR1 is SGHRS and CDR2 is YFSETQ. V lost 0 bases and J lost 5, with 11 bases in between. In DNA form, the CDR3 reads TGCGCCAGCAGCTTGGAGGCAGGGCGGACTGAAGCTTTCTTT. This encodes CASSLEAGRTEAFF.

This clone was seen a few times. This sequence joins TRBV19 and TRBJ2-2, with TRBD1 matching 9 bases. The germline gives CDR1 LNHDA, CDR2 SQIVND (reference sequence). Unmatched junction bases numbered 5, after V lost 4 bases and J lost 2 bases. The CDR3 spans 16 residues. The CDR3 DNA is TGTGCCAGTAGTAAGACAGGGGGATTAAACACCGGGGAGCTGTTTTTT. Its translation is CASSKTGGLNTGELFF.

V gene TRBV7-2 combines with J gene TRBJ1-4; tentative D call: TRBD1 (5 bases). The germline V and J ends were trimmed by 2 bases and 8 bases, with 15 bases remaining between them. The CDR3 loop spans 15 amino acids. The germline V gene has CDR1 SGHTA and CDR2 FQGNSA. CDR3 nucleotides: TGTGCCAGCAGCTTAAGTCCTGGGGCGGGAGAAAAACTGTTTTTT. Its protein product is CASSLSPGAGEKLFF.